Below are 26 T cell receptor beta chains sequenced from a single sample in a study of blood T cell repertoires in COVID-19. TCRdb keeps only in-frame clones here, not all; method: immunoSEQ multiplex PCR. The table has some 410,000 clones, approximately 87% seen once; the top ten hold 0.95% to 1%. Material for sequencing was PBMCs or T cells enriched from blood (not recorded which). Receptors were obtained from a woman aged 25 to 39 with acute COVID-19.

This rearrangement joins TRBV9 to TRBJ1-1, with 8 nucleotides matching TRBD1. This CDR3 has 15 residues. Germline-derived CDR1 and CDR2 are SGDLS and YYNGEE. Trimming removed 2 bases from V and 5 bases from J; junction bases left unmatched: 8. This chain's CDR3 is CASSVLSGGQTEAFF. The DNA of the CDR3 is TGTGCCAGCAGCGTCCTCTCAGGGGGCCAAACTGAAGCTTTCTTT.

The V and J genes are TRBV5-6 and TRBJ1-1; D unclear. The length of the CDR3 is 16 residues. Germline loops: CDR1 SGHDT, CDR2 YYEEEE. The germline V and J ends were trimmed by 1 base and 3 bases, with 16 bases remaining between them. The CDR3 bases are TGTGCCAGCAGCTTGCGTCATCCGAGGGTCGACACTGAAGCTTTCTTT. This codes for CASSLRHPRVDTEAFF. Based on the CDR3 plus reference TRBV5-6 and TRBJ1-1, the full variable domain is DAGVTQSPTHLIKTRGQQVTLRCSPKSGHDTVSWYQQALGQGPQFIFQYYEEEERQRGNFPDRFSGHQFPNYSSELNVNALLLGDSALYLCASSLRHPRVDTEAFFGQGTRLTVV.

This clone was detected a few times. The chain links TRBV23-1 to TRBJ1-3; unclear D gene. TRBV23-1 is placed among ORFs of uncertain function. Between the trimmed V and J ends, which lost 3 bases and 5 bases, there was a span of 8 bases. The CDR3 is made up of 13 amino acids. The DNA for the CDR3 is TGCGCCAGCAGTCAGAGGGAGCGAAACACCATATATTTT. It specifies CASSQRERNTIYF.

The J gene is TRBJ2-2, the V gene TRBV11-2; 7 bases line up with TRBD1. The CDR3 is 16 amino acids. Germline CDR1 SGHAT, CDR2 FQNNGV. Trimming took 5 bases from V and 5 from J; bases not matched to a gene: 11. The CDR3 DNA follows: TGTGCCAGCAGCCCTCTGACAGGGACGGGGACCGGGGAGCTGTTTTTT. It encodes CASSPLTGTGTGELFF.

The chain carries TRBV10-3 and TRBJ2-3; 12 nucleotides agree with TRBD2. Per the germline V gene, CDR1 is ENHRY and CDR2 is SYGVKD. This CDR3 is built from 17 residues. The trim removed 4 bases at V and 0 bases at J, leaving 5 bases unmatched. Written as DNA, the CDR3 is TGTGCCATCAGTGGTAGGACTAGCGGGGTTAGCACAGATACGCAGTATTTT. This gives the protein CAISGRTSGVSTDTQYF.

Only a few counts were recorded for this clone. The chain couples TRBV27 to TRBJ1-4; possible D gene TRBD1, 5 bases. This CDR3 is 18 amino acids long. Trimming removed 6 bases at V and 0 bases at J, with 20 bases between. Germline V gives CDR1 MNHEY, CDR2 SMNVEV (reference sequence). The DNA for the CDR3 is TGTGCCAGCAGCCGCAGACAGAGACAGACGGCAACTAATGAAAAACTGTTTTTT. This translates into CASSRRQRQTATNEKLFF.

V is TRBV6-1 and J is TRBJ1-1; D may be TRBD1 (6 bases). The CDR3 contains 14 residues. Per germline, CDR1 MNHNS and CDR2 SASEGT. The V end was cut by 2 bases, the J end by 5 bases, with 12 bases between. The CDR3, as DNA: TGTGCCAGCAGTGAATACCAGGGGCGGACTGAAGCTTTCTTT. As protein: CASSEYQGRTEAFF.

The rearrangement joins TRBV10-3 to TRBJ2-3; 9 bases agree with TRBD1. Trimming at V came to 0 bases and at J to 3 bases, leaving 4 bases not matched to a gene. The CDR3 consists of 16 residues. The germline V gene has CDR1 ENHRY and CDR2 SYGVKD. CDR3 nucleotides: TGTGCCATCAGTGAGTCGGGGACAGGGTATACAGATACGCAGTATTTT. It yields the protein CAISESGTGYTDTQYF.

The V gene is TRBV19, the J gene TRBJ2-1; D is possibly TRBD2 (6 bases). Looked up from germline, CDR1 is LNHDA and CDR2 is SQIVND (reference sequence). The CDR3 covers 17 residues. Trimming removed 6 bases at V and 5 bases at J, with 23 bases between. This CDR3 is CASSPLGRLLNNNEQFF. The CDR3 bases are TGTGCCAGTAGCCCCCTGGGGAGGCTTCTAAATAACAATGAGCAGTTCTTC.

This CDR3 is CASSPDDTLYDGYTF. CDR3 DNA: TGTGCCAGCAGCCCCGATGACACCCTCTATGACGGCTACACCTTC. The chain carries TRBV7-9 and TRBJ1-2; D is ambiguous. The ends were cut back, 5 bases at V and 8 bases at J, with 21 bases in the middle. Germline CDR1 is SEHNR and CDR2 is FQNEAQ (reference sequence). The CDR3 has 15 residues.

The chain recombines TRBV7-2 with TRBJ1-3; D gene uncertain. CDR3 length equals 17 residues. Trimming left V 1 base short and J 0 bases short, with 13 bases between. Germline V CDR1 and CDR2: SGHTA, FQGNSA. CDR3 DNA sequence: TGTGCCAGCAGCTTAGGCGGCAAGGCGAGCTCTGGAAACACCATATATTTT. Protein: CASSLGGKASSGNTIYF.

The chain has TRBV2 and TRBJ2-7, with TRBD1 matching 10 bases. CDR1 and CDR2 (germline): SNHLY, FYNNEI. V shed 6 bases and J 3 bases; nucleotides not matched to a gene: 5. This CDR3 has 14 amino acids. The CDR3 region is CASSWDRGDYEQYF. CDR3 nucleotide sequence: TGTGCCAGCAGCTGGGACAGGGGTGACTACGAGCAGTACTTC.

This sequence joins TRBV4-1 and TRBJ2-7, with D possibly being TRBD1 (5 bases). Per the germline V gene, CDR1 is MGHRA and CDR2 is YSYEKL. The CDR3 spans 15 residues. The V end was cut by 1 base, the J end by 2 bases, with 12 bases between. The CDR3 bases are TGCGCCAGCAGCCAAGCCGTAGGGGATCCCTACGAGCAGTACTTC. Its translation: CASSQAVGDPYEQYF.

This clone was observed a handful of times. The J gene is TRBJ1-1, the V gene TRBV12-5, with D hard to call. Germline CDR1 LGHNT, CDR2 FRNRAP. The CDR3 sequence is 14 residues long. Deletions cut 7 bases from V and 6 bases from J, with 18 bases between. As DNA, the CDR3 is TGTGCTAGTGCATACGACGGATCGAGGTCTGAAGCTTTCTTT. Translated: CASAYDGSRSEAFF.

V usage is TRBV9 and J usage is TRBJ2-1, with TRBD1 identical over 9 bases. V was pared by 0 bases and J by 5 bases, with 6 bases of the junction left unmatched. The CDR3 has 16 amino acids. Germline lookup yields CDR1 SGDLS and CDR2 YYNGEE. The CDR3 loop reads CASSVGGTGRHNEQFF. DNA of the CDR3: TGTGCCAGCAGCGTAGGGGGGACAGGGAGGCACAATGAGCAGTTCTTC.

V and J are TRBV7-9 and TRBJ1-2; D is unresolved. This CDR3 has 13 amino acids. V was shortened by 1 base and J by 2 bases, with 5 bases between the two germline ends. Germline lookup yields CDR1 SEHNR and CDR2 FQNEAQ (reference sequence). The CDR3: CASSLVQNYGYTF. The CDR3 bases are TGTGCCAGCAGCTTAGTACAGAACTATGGCTACACCTTC.

The chain links TRBV19 to TRBJ1-1; 8 nucleotides line up with TRBD1. The V gene end was trimmed by 0 bases and the J gene end by 6 bases; junction bases not matched to a gene: 9. Germline lookup yields CDR1 LNHDA and CDR2 SQIVND (reference sequence). This CDR3 contains 16 residues. The CDR3 nucleotides read TGTGCCAGTAGTATAGATCAAGGACAGGGTCTCGCTGAAGCTTTCTTT. It specifies CASSIDQGQGLAEAFF.

V and J are TRBV2 and TRBJ2-3; 8 nucleotides align to TRBD2. J lost 4 bases, V lost 2 bases, and 8 bases had no gene match. CDR1 and CDR2 from the germline V gene are SNHLY and FYNNEI. This CDR3 region has 16 residues. CDR3 amino acids: CASSEISGGEADTQYF. In DNA form, the CDR3 reads TGTGCCAGCAGTGAAATCTCGGGGGGGGAAGCAGATACGCAGTATTTT.

The chain employs TRBV5-1 and TRBJ2-3; 7 bases agree with TRBD2. Germline CDR1 reads SGHRS; CDR2 reads YFSETQ. This CDR3 comprises 17 residues. Germline trimming cut 2 bases from V and 4 bases from J; bases unmatched to any gene: 13. CDR3: CASSFLSSGGTPDTQYF. The DNA for the CDR3 is TGCGCCAGCAGCTTTCTGTCTAGCGGCGGGACCCCAGATACGCAGTATTTT.

The rearrangement links TRBV19 to TRBJ1-5; 7 bases agree with TRBD1. Germline CDR1 reads LNHDA; CDR2 reads SQIVND (reference sequence). There are 13 residues in the CDR3. J lost 4 bases, V lost 9 bases, and 6 bases had no gene match. The CDR3 DNA is TGTGCCAGCAGCGACAGGGTAAATCAGCCCCAGCATTTT. Translated: CASSDRVNQPQHF.

CDR3 in amino acids: CASSYHQGSEAFF. As DNA, the CDR3 is TGTGCCAGCAGTTACCACCAGGGGTCTGAAGCTTTCTTT. The V gene is TRBV6-5, the J gene TRBJ1-1; tentatively, D is TRBD1 (6 bases). Germline V gene lookup returns CDR1 MNHEY and CDR2 SVGAGI. This CDR3 is 13 amino acids long. The V and J ends lost 2 bases and 6 bases respectively, with 10 bases between them.

This chain joins TRBV5-1 and TRBJ2-2; 7 bases fit TRBD2. V shed 1 base and J 1 base; nucleotides not matched to a gene: 4. Per the germline V gene, CDR1 is SGHRS and CDR2 is YFSETQ. The CDR3 is made up of 16 amino acids. The CDR3 DNA sequence: TGCGCCAGCAGCTTGTCGGCGGGGGTGAACACCGGGGAGCTGTTTTTT. Its translation is CASSLSAGVNTGELFF.

The chain links TRBV5-1 to TRBJ1-2; TRBD1 agrees at 8 bases. Losses at the gene ends were 3 bases for V and 3 bases for J; bases not matched to a gene: 10. Per germline, CDR1 SGHRS and CDR2 YFSETQ. This CDR3 comprises 16 residues. This chain's CDR3 is CASSSLPGQADYGYTF. The DNA for the CDR3 is TGCGCCAGCAGCTCGCTTCCGGGACAGGCCGACTATGGCTACACCTTC.

DNA for the CDR3: TGTGCCAGTAAGAGAACAGGGGGCGTAAATCAGCCCCAGCATTTT. It codes for CASKRTGGVNQPQHF. The chain is built from TRBV19 and TRBJ1-5, with TRBD1 matching 9 bases. Losses at the gene ends were 7 bases for V and 4 bases for J; bases not matched to a gene: 8. CDR3 length: 15 amino acids. The germline V gene encodes CDR1 LNHDA and CDR2 SQIVND (reference sequence). Looking up the rest from reference TRBV19 and TRBJ1-5 gives the full variable domain: DGGITQSPKYLFRKEGQNVTLSCEQNLNHDAMYWYRQDPGQGLRLIYYSQIVNDFQKGDIAEGYSVSREKKESFPLTVTSAQKNPTAFYLCASKRTGGVNQPQHFGDGTRLSIL.

CDR3 nucleotide sequence: TGCAGCGTTCACGGGAACCAAGAGACCCAGTACTTC. Translating it yields CSVHGNQETQYF. This sequence joins TRBV29-1 and TRBJ2-5, with D perhaps TRBD2 (5 bases). With 5 bases removed from V and 0 bases from J, the gap between germline ends came to 7 bases. This CDR3 region has 12 residues. CDR1 is SQVTM and CDR2 is ANQGSEA in the germline V gene.

The V call is TRBV6-1, the J call TRBJ1-2, with D perhaps TRBD1 (5 bases). Trimming stripped 2 bases from V and 8 bases from J, with 21 bases between. This CDR3 is 16 amino acids long. Per the germline V gene, CDR1 is MNHNS and CDR2 is SASEGT. The CDR3 bases are TGTGCCAGCAGTGAATTTCTATCAACTCAGGGTGACGGCTACACCTTC. This codes for CASSEFLSTQGDGYTF.